This T cell receptor beta chain was sequenced for a study of shared clonotypes between healthy human individuals. The CDR3 is made up of 12 amino acids. CDR1 and CDR2 (germline): SEHNR, FQNEAQ (reference sequence). V gave up 5 bases and J gave up 2 bases, with 6 bases separating them. This clone has just a few counts. Other DNA sequences in the same sample also yield this CDR3. Generated by immunoSEQ multiplex PCR, the TCRdb table keeps only in-frame clones and is missing some. This sample has 2.3 million or so clones, with just over 90% found just once. The receptor's source is a man aged 18-30 years in good health. Some clones in this sample may be carry-over from other donors' samples. The chain recombines TRBV7-9 with TRBJ1-2; D is ambiguous. The specimen was naive CD4+ T cells from PBMCs. Indicated subset: CD45RA+ positively selected. CDR3 loop: CASSAVNYGYTF. CDR3 in DNA: TGTGCCAGCAGCGCAGTCAACTATGGCTACACCTTC.